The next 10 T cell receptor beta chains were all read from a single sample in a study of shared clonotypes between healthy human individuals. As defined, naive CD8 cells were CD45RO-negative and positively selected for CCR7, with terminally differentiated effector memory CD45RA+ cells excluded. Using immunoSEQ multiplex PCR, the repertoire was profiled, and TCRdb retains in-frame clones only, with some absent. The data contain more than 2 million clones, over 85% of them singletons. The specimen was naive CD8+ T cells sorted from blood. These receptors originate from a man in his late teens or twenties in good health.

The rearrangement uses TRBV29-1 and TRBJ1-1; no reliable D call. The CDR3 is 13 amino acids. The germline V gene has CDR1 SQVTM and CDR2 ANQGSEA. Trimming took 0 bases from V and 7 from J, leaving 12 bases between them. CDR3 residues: CSVEEPGSREAFF. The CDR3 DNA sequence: TGCAGCGTTGAAGAACCGGGCAGCCGTGAAGCTTTCTTT.

CDR3 nucleotides: TGTGCCAGCAGCTTAGGGGGCGGGCTAGATGAGCAGTTCTTC. This sequence encodes CASSLGGGLDEQFF. This chain links TRBV7-8 with TRBJ2-1; D tentatively fits TRBD1 or TRBD2 (5 bases each). CDR3 size: 14 residues. Trimming removed 1 base from V and 8 bases from J, with 12 bases in between. Germline V lookup: CDR1 SGHVS, CDR2 FQNEAQ.

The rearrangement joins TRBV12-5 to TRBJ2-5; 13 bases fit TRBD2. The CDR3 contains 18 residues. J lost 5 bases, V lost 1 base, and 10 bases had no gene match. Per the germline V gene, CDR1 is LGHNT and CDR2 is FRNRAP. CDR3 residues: CASGLATTSGRVGETQYF. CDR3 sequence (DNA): TGTGCTAGTGGTTTGGCGACTACTAGCGGGAGGGTGGGTGAGACCCAGTACTTC.

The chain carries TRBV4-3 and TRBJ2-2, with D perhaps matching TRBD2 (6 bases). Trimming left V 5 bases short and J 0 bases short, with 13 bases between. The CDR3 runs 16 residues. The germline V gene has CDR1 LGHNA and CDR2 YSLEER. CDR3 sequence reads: CASSFSRGTNTGELFF. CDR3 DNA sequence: TGCGCCAGCAGCTTCTCGCGGGGTACGAACACCGGGGAGCTGTTTTTT.

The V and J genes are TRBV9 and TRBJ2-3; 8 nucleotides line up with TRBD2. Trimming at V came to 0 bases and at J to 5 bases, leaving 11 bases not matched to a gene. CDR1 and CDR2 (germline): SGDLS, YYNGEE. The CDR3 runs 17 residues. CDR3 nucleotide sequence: TGTGCCAGCAGCGTAGAGGGGGAGGGACTAGTGGAAGATACGCAGTATTTT. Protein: CASSVEGEGLVEDTQYF.

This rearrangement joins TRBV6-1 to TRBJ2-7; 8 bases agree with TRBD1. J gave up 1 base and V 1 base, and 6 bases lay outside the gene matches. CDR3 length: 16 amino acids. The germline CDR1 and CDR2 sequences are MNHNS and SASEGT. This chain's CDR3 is CASSEVWTGTSYEQYF. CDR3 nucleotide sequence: TGTGCCAGCAGTGAAGTCTGGACAGGGACATCCTACGAGCAGTACTTC.

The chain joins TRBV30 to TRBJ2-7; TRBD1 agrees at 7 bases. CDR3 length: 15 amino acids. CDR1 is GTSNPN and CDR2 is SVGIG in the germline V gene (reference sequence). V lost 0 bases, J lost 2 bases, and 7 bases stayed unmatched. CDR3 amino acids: CAWSVTGTVAYEQYF. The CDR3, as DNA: TGTGCCTGGAGTGTGACCGGGACAGTGGCCTACGAGCAGTACTTC.

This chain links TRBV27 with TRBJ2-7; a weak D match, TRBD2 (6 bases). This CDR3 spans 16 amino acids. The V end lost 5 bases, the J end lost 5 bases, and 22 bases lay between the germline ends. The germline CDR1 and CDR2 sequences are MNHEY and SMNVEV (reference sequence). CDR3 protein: CASSLQGLPSGNEQYF. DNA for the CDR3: TGTGCCAGCAGTCTCCAGGGACTCCCAAGTGGGAACGAGCAGTACTTC.

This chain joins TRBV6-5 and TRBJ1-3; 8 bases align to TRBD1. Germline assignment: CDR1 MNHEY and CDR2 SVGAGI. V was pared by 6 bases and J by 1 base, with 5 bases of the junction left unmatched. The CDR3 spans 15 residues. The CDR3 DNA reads TGTGCCAGCAGCCAGACAGGGGTGTCTGGAAACACCATATATTTT. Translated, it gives CASSQTGVSGNTIYF.

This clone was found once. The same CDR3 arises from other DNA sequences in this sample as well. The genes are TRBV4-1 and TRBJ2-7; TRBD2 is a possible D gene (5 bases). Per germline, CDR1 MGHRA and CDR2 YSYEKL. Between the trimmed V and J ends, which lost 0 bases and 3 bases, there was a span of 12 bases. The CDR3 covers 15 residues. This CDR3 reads CASSQDGGGIYEQYF. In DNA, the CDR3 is TGCGCCAGCAGCCAAGATGGCGGAGGAATCTACGAGCAGTACTTC.